This section outlines one T cell receptor beta chain sequence together with its context. Specified treatment: PENTA 11 planned treatment interruption arm or continuous ART arm. From thawed PBMCs, memory CD8+ CD45RO+ CD45RA- T cells were sorted. V trimming: 7 bases; J trimming: 4 bases; junction bases outside the gene matches: 5. The CDR3 has 13 amino acids. This record belongs to a study of HIV-infected children after antiretroviral therapy interruption. About the research overall: Children were on planned treatment interruption or continuous treatment. Recorded EBV and CMV exposure existed for most children.

Unique molecular identifiers were included in an RNA-based 3' RACE TCR library. TCRdb reprocessed the 3' RACE reads with MiXCR, giving one entry per CDR3 protein. The sample has about 7,000 distinct CDR3 sequences, roughly 15% seen once. This receptor was identified in a pool of human donors with HIV. Sample: CD45RO+ CD8+ T cells from PBMCs, pooled from several time points, taken from a donor given antiretroviral therapy, either interrupted or continuous. As for subset: memory CD8+ CD45RO+ CD45RA- T cells. This chain joins TRBV12-3 or TRBV12-4 and TRBJ2-7, with 9 bases matching TRBD1. The chain's CDR3 is CASTRDRAYEQYF. For the CDR3, the DNA is TGTGCCAGCACCAGGGACAGGGCTTACGAGCAGTACTTC.